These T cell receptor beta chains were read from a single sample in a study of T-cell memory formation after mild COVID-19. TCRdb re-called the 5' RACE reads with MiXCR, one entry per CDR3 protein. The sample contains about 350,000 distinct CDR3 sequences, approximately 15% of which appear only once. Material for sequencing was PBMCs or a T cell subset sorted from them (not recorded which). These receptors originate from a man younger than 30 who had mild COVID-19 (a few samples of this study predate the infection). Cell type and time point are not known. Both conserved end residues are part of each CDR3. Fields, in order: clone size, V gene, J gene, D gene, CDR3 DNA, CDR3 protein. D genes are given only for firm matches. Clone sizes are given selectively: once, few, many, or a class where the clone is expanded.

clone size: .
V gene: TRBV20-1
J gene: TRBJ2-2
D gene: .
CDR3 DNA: TGCAGTGCTAGAGATTTGCCCAACACCGGGGAGCTGTTTTTT
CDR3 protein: CSARDLPNTGELFF

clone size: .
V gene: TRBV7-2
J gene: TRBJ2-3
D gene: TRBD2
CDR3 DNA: TGTGCCAGCAGCTCAATAGCGGGGGGCACAGATACGCAGTATTTT
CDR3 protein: CASSSIAGGTDTQYF

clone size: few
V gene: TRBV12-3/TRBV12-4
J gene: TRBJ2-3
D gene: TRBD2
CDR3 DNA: TGTGCCAGCAGTCGCGGGGGGGTCACAGATACGCAGTATTTT
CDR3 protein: CASSRGGVTDTQYF

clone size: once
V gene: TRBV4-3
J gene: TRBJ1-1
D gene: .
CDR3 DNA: TGCGCCAGCAGCCAAGATGGGGGAATTGAAGCTTTCTTT
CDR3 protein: CASSQDGGIEAFF

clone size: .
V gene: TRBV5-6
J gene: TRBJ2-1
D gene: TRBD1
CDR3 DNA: TGTGCCAGCAGCTTGGCGCAGGGGGCGCTTATCAATGAGCAGTTCTTC
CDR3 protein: CASSLAQGALINEQFF

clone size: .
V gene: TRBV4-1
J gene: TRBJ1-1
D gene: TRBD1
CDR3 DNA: TGCGCCAGCAGCCAAGGATCTGGGACAGGGAAAGGGAACACTGAAGCTTTCTTT
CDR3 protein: CASSQGSGTGKGNTEAFF

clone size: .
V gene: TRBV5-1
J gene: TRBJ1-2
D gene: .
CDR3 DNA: TGCGCCAGCAGCTTGTTGGACAAATATGGCTACACCTTC
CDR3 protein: CASSLLDKYGYTF

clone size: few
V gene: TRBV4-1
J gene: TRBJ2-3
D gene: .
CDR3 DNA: TGCGCCAGCAGCCAACTTTTGGATTCTAGCACAGATACGCAGTATTTT
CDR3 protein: CASSQLLDSSTDTQYF

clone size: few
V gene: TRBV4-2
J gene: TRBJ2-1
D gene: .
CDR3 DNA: TGTGCCAGCAGCCAAGATCTTGCAGAGTCCTACAATGAGCAGTTCTTC
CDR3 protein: CASSQDLAESYNEQFF

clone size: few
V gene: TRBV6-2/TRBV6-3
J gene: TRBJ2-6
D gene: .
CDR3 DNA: TGTGCCAGCAGTGGCTCGCCAGGGAAGATCTCTGGGGCCAACGTCCTGACTTTC
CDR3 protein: CASSGSPGKISGANVLTF

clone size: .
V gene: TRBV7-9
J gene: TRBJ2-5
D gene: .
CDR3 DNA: TGTGCCAGCAGCGGAAGCGGTCTTTCGGGCCCATCCCGGGAGACCCAGTACTTC
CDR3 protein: CASSGSGLSGPSRETQYF

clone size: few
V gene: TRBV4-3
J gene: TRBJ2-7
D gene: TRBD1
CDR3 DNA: TGCGCCAGCAGCCAAGGGTTGACAGGGACCTCCTACGAGCAGTACTTC
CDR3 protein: CASSQGLTGTSYEQYF

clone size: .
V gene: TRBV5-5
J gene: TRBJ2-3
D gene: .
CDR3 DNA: TGTGCCAGCAGCTTGCGGGGGTCTAGCACAGATACGCAGTATTTT
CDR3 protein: CASSLRGSSTDTQYF

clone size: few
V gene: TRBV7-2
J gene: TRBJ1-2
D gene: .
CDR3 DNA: TGTGCCAGCAGCTTTGGACGGGTAGACTATGGCTACACCTTC
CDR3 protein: CASSFGRVDYGYTF

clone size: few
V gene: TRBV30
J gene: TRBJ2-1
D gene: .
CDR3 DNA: TGTGCCTGGAGTCGGGGCATCTCCAATGAGCAGTTCTTC
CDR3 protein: CAWSRGISNEQFF

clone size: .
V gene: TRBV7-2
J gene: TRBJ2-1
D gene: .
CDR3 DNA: TGTGCCAGCAGCCCTACTAGCTCCAGCTCCTACAATGAGCAGTTCTTC
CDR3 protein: CASSPTSSSSYNEQFF

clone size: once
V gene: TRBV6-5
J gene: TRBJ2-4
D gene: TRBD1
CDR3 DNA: TGTGCCAGCAGTTACTCGGACAGGACAAACATTCAGTACTTC
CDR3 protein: CASSYSDRTNIQYF